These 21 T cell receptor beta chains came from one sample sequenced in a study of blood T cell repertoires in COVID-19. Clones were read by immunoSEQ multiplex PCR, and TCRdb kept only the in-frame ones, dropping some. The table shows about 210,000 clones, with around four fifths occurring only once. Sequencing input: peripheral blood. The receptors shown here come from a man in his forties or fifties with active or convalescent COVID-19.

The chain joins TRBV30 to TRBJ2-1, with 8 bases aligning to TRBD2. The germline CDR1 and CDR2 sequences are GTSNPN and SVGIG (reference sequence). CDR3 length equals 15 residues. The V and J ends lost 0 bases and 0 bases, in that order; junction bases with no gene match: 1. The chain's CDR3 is CAWSVAGDSYNEQFF. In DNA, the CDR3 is TGTGCCTGGAGTGTAGCGGGAGACTCCTACAATGAGCAGTTCTTC.

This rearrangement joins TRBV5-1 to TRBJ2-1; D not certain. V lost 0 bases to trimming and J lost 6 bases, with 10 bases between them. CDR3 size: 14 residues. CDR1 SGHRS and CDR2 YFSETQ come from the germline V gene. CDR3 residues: CASSLGSVVNEQFF. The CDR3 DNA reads TGCGCCAGCAGCTTGGGTTCTGTCGTCAATGAGCAGTTCTTC.

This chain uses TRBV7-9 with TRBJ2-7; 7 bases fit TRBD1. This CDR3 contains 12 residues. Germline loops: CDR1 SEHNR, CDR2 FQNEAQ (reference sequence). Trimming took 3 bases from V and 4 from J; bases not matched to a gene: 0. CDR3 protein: CASSFRGYEQYF. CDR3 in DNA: TGTGCCAGCAGCTTCAGGGGGTACGAGCAGTACTTC.

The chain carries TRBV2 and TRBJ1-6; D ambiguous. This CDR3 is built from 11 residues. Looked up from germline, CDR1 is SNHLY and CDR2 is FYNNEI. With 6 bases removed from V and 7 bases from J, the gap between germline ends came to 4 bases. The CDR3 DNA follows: TGTGCCAGCAGCGAGAATTCACCCCTCCACTTT. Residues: CASSENSPLHF.

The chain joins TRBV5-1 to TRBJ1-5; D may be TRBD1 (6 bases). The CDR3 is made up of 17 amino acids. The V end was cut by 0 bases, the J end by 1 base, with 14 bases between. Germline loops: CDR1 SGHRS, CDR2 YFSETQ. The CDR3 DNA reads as TGCGCCAGCAGCTTGGCAAACAGGGTACGAAGCAATCAGCCCCAGCATTTT. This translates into CASSLANRVRSNQPQHF. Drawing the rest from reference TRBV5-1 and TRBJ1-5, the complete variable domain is KAGVTQTPRYLIKTRGQQVTLSCSPISGHRSVSWYQQTPGQGLQFLFEYFSETQRNKGNFPGRFSGRQFSNSRSEMNVSTLELGDSALYLCASSLANRVRSNQPQHFGDGTRLSIL.

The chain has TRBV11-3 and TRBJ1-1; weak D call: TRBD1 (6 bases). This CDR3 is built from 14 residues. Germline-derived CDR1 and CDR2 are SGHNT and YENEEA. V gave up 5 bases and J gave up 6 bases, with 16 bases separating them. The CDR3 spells CASSEGDGEAEAFF. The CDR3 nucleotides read TGTGCCAGCAGCGAGGGGGACGGGGAAGCTGAAGCTTTCTTT.

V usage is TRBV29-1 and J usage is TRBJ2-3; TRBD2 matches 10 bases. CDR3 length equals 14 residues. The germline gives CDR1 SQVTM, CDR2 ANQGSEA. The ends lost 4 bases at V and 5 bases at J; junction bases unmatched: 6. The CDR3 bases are TGCAGCGTTGTTAGCGGGGGGTCGTTAGATACGCAGTATTTT. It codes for CSVVSGGSLDTQYF.

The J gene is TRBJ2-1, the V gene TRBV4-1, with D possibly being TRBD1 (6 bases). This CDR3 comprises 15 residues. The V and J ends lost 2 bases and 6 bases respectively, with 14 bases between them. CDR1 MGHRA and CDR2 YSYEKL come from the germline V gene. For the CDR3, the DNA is TGCGCCAGCAGCCAAAATACCGGGACATTCAATGAGCAGTTCTTC. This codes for CASSQNTGTFNEQFF.

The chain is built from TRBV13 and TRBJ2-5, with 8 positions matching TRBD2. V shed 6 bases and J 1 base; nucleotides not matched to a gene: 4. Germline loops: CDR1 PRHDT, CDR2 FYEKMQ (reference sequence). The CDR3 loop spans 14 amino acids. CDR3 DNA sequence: TGTGCCAGCAGTCGGGGGGGGCTCCAAGAGACCCAGTACTTC. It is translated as CASSRGGLQETQYF.

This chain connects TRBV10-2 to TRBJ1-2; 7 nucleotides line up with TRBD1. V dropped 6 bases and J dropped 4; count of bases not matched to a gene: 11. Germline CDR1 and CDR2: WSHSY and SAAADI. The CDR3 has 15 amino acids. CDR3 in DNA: TGCGCCAGCAGATCAGAGAAGGGGGCTATCTATGGCTACACCTTC. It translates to CASRSEKGAIYGYTF.

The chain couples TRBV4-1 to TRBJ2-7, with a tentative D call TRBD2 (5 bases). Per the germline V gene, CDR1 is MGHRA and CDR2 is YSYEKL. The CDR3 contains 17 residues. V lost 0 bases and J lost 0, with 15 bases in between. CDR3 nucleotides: TGCGCCAGCAGCCAAGATTGGGCAGCGGAGCTCTCCTACGAGCAGTACTTC. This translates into CASSQDWAAELSYEQYF.

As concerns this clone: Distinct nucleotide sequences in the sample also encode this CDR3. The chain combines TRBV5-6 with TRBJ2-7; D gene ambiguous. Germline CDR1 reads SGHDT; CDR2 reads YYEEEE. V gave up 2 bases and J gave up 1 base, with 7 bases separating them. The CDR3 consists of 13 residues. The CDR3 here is CASSFTESYEQYF. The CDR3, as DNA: TGTGCCAGCAGCTTCACTGAGTCCTACGAGCAGTACTTC.

CDR3 protein: CASLSRDRASYTF. The CDR3 nucleotides read TGTGCCAGCCTAAGCCGGGACAGGGCAAGCTACACCTTC. The chain has TRBV28 and TRBJ1-2; TRBD1 matches 9 bases. CDR3 length: 13 amino acids. Germline V gene data show CDR1 as MDHEN and CDR2 as SYDVKM. J was trimmed by 9 bases and V by 8 bases; bases with no gene match: 10.

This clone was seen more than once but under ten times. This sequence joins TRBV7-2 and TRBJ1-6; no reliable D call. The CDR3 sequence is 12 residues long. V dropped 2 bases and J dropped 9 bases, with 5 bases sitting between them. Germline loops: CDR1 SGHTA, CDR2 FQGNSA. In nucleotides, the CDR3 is TGTGCCAGCAGCTTACGCGTTTCACCCCTCCACTTT. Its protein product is CASSLRVSPLHF.

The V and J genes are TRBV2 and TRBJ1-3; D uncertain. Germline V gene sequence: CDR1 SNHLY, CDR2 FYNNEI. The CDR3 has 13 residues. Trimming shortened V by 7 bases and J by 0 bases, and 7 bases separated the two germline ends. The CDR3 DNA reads TGTGCCAGCAAAGTCAGCTCTGGAAACACCATATATTTT. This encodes CASKVSSGNTIYF.

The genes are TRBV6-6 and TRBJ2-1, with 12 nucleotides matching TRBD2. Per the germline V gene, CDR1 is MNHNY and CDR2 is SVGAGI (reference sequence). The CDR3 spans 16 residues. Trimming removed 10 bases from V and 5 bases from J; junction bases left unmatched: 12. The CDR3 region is CAIRPFLAGGNNEQFF. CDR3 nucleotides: TGTGCCATCAGACCCTTTCTAGCGGGAGGGAACAATGAGCAGTTCTTC.

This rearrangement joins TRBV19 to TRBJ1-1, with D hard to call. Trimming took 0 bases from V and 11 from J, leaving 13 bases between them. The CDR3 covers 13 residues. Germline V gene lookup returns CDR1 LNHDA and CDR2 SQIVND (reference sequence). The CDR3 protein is CASSIDFRGMAFF. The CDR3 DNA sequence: TGTGCCAGTAGTATAGATTTCCGAGGCATGGCTTTCTTT.

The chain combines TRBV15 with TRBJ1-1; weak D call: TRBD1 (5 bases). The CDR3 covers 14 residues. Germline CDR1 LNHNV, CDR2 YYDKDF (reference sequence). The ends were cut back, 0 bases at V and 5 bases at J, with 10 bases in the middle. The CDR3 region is CATSRDRVGTEAFF. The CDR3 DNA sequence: TGTGCCACCAGCAGAGACAGGGTAGGAACTGAAGCTTTCTTT.

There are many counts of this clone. The CDR3 reads CASSLTGGNTEAFF. DNA of the CDR3: TGCGCCAGCAGCTTGACAGGGGGGAACACTGAAGCTTTCTTT. The chain carries TRBV5-1 and TRBJ1-1, with TRBD1 matching over 8 bases. V shed 1 base and J 1 base; nucleotides not matched to a gene: 0. This CDR3 region has 14 residues. Germline CDR1 is SGHRS and CDR2 is YFSETQ.

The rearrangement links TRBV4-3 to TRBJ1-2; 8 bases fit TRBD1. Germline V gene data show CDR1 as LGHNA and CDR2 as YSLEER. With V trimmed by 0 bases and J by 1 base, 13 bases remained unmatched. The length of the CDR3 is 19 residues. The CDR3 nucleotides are TGCGCCAGCAGCCAAGAGTGGGCGGCAGGGGGCTTCGGTAACTATGGCTACACCTTC. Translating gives CASSQEWAAGGFGNYGYTF.

CDR3 residues: CASSLARGYEQYF. CDR3 bases: TGTGCCAGCAGCTTAGCCAGGGGGTACGAGCAGTACTTC. The V gene is TRBV11-3, the J gene TRBJ2-7; 7 nucleotides align to TRBD1. Germline-derived CDR1 and CDR2 are SGHNT and YENEEA. The trim removed 1 base at V and 4 bases at J, leaving 1 base unmatched. The length of the CDR3 is 13 residues.